These 5 T cell receptor beta chains were all obtained from the same sample, sequenced in a study of blood T cell repertoires in COVID-19. Using immunoSEQ multiplex PCR, the repertoire was profiled, and TCRdb retains in-frame clones only, with some absent. This sample yields more than 200,000 clones, of which roughly four fifths are seen a single time; 2.5% to 3% belongs to the top ten. Sequencing was performed on peripheral blood. The receptors were sampled from a woman aged 40 to 50 with active or convalescent COVID-19.

The genes are TRBV29-1 and TRBJ1-2, with D maybe TRBD1 (5 bases). The CDR3 loop spans 11 amino acids. CDR1 SQVTM and CDR2 ANQGSEA come from the germline V gene. Between the trimmed V and J ends, which lost 6 bases and 9 bases, there was a span of 14 bases. CDR3: CSVRGDRSYTF. The CDR3 DNA sequence: TGCAGCGTGCGGGGGGACCGGAGCTACACCTTC.

The rearrangement links TRBV20-1 to TRBJ2-2; 11 bases map to TRBD2. V trimming: 3 bases; J trimming: 1 base; junction bases outside the gene matches: 1. CDR1 and CDR2 (germline): DFQATT, SNEGSKA (reference sequence). The CDR3 sequence is 15 residues long. For the CDR3, the DNA is TGCAGTGCTAGTAGCGGGAGGGGGAACACCGGGGAGCTGTTTTTT. Translating gives CSASSGRGNTGELFF.

The chain carries TRBV12-5 and TRBJ2-5, with D possibly being TRBD1 (9 bases). Germline CDR1 reads LGHNT; CDR2 reads FRNRAP. V dropped 2 bases and J dropped 4 bases, with 23 bases sitting between them. This CDR3 spans 18 amino acids. This CDR3 is CASGLPRGGQGGSETQYF. As DNA, the CDR3 is TGTGCTAGTGGTTTGCCTCGGGGGGGACAGGGAGGTTCAGAGACCCAGTACTTC.

The V and J genes are TRBV27 and TRBJ2-7; 9 bases are shared with TRBD1. V dropped 6 bases and J dropped 5; count of bases not matched to a gene: 5. Germline values: CDR1 MNHEY, CDR2 SMNVEV (reference sequence). This CDR3 has 13 amino acids. CDR3 DNA sequence: TGTGCCAGCAGACGGGGGACAGGGCACGAGCAGTACTTC. Translating gives CASRRGTGHEQYF.

The gene calls are TRBV11-2 and TRBJ1-1; D ambiguous. In germline, CDR1 is SGHAT, CDR2 FQNNGV. The CDR3 loop spans 15 amino acids. V dropped 5 bases and J dropped 1 base, with 14 bases sitting between them. CDR3 amino acids: CASSPLPSTNTEAFF. CDR3 DNA sequence: TGTGCCAGCAGCCCCCTACCCTCAACGAACACTGAAGCTTTCTTT.